Below are 11 T cell receptor beta chains sequenced from a single sample in a study of a mutant IDH1 vaccine in newly diagnosed glioma. Produced via immunoSEQ multiplex PCR; TCRdb's table is partial and in-frame only. The sample has roughly 70,000 clones; 70% to 90% are singletons. Time point in this sample: baseline, week 1 (first vaccination visit). Regarding treatment: pre-vaccination baseline after standard-of-care therapy. The specimen comprised PBMCs, sampled from a glioma patient treated with radiotherapy, temozolomide or both. The receptors here all came from a man younger than 40 with glioma.

The chain uses TRBV5-1 and TRBJ2-7, with a tentative D call TRBD1 (6 bases). The CDR3 consists of 16 residues. CDR1 SGHRS and CDR2 YFSETQ come from the germline V gene. V was pared by 5 bases and J by 6 bases, with 24 bases between. CDR3 DNA: TGCGCCAGCAGAAAAAGAACAGGGCCGTCGGGGTCCGAGCAGTACTTC. This codes for CASRKRTGPSGSEQYF.

The rearrangement joins TRBV28 to TRBJ1-4; 10 bases match TRBD1. Losses at the gene ends were 7 bases for V and 1 base for J; bases not matched to a gene: 6. Germline-derived CDR1 and CDR2 are MDHEN and SYDVKM. This CDR3 is built from 16 residues. CDR3 nucleotide sequence: TGTGCCAGCATCTCGGGACAGGGGATAACTAATGAAAAACTGTTTTTT. Translating gives CASISGQGITNEKLFF.

This clone was recorded only once. The chain joins TRBV4-2 to TRBJ2-7, with D unclear. Germline V gene sequence: CDR1 LGHNA, CDR2 YNFKEQ. V lost 0 bases and J 0 bases, leaving 12 bases between the germline ends. The CDR3 is 16 amino acids. The CDR3 spells CASSQESETISYEQYF. The CDR3 DNA is TGTGCCAGCAGCCAAGAATCGGAGACCATCTCCTACGAGCAGTACTTC.

The chain recombines TRBV4-1 with TRBJ1-5, with 12 bases that match TRBD1. Germline-derived CDR1 and CDR2 are MGHRA and YSYEKL. The CDR3 totals 16 residues. V shed 3 bases, J shed 4 bases, and the junction held 4 bases outside the gene matches. In DNA form, the CDR3 reads TGCGCCAGCAGCCAGGGACAGGGGGCAAGGAATCAGCCCCAGCATTTT. Residues: CASSQGQGARNQPQHF.

The CDR3 reads CATSSLSGRTNTGELFF. The DNA of the CDR3 is TGTGCCACCAGCAGTCTGTCTGGCAGAACGAACACCGGGGAGCTGTTTTTT. The chain recombines TRBV15 with TRBJ2-2; D is unresolved. Germline-derived CDR1 and CDR2 are LNHNV and YYDKDF (reference sequence). V lost 3 bases, J lost 0 bases, and 14 bases lay in between. This CDR3 is built from 17 residues.

This chain uses TRBV13 with TRBJ2-6, with D unresolved. CDR1 and CDR2 from the germline V gene are PRHDT and FYEKMQ (reference sequence). The CDR3 spans 16 residues. V dropped 5 bases and J dropped 2 bases, with 13 bases sitting between them. CDR3 in amino acids: CASSPMVVAGANVLTF. CDR3 sequence (DNA): TGTGCCAGCAGCCCGATGGTCGTGGCTGGGGCCAACGTCCTGACTTTC.

The rearrangement uses TRBV2 and TRBJ2-2; 8 bases are a match to TRBD1. J lost 5 bases, V lost 4 bases, and 0 bases had no gene match. CDR3 size: 13 residues. Germline CDR1 and CDR2: SNHLY and FYNNEI. CDR3 coding DNA: TGTGCCAGCAGTGGACAGGGGACCGGGGAGCTGTTTTTT. This sequence encodes CASSGQGTGELFF.

This chain joins TRBV29-1 and TRBJ2-3; a possible D gene is TRBD1 (6 bases). This CDR3 has 13 residues. In germline, CDR1 is SQVTM, CDR2 ANQGSEA. V was pared by 3 bases and J by 6 bases, with 13 bases between. The DNA of the CDR3 is TGCAGCGTTGACCTTCGAGGGGGTGATACGCAGTATTTT. As protein: CSVDLRGGDTQYF.

The chain carries TRBV13 and TRBJ2-4; no clear D. V lost 0 bases to trimming and J lost 1 base, with 4 bases between them. Germline CDR1 is PRHDT and CDR2 is FYEKMQ (reference sequence). CDR3 length equals 14 residues. In DNA form, the CDR3 reads TGTGCCAGCAGCTTAGGACCCGCCAAAAACATTCAGTACTTC. As protein: CASSLGPAKNIQYF.

V gene TRBV6-5 combines with J gene TRBJ1-5; D remains ambiguous. The V and J ends lost 2 bases and 0 bases respectively, with 8 bases between them. Germline values: CDR1 MNHEY, CDR2 SVGAGI. CDR3 size: 15 residues. The CDR3 nucleotides read TGTGCCAGCAGTTACCGTGGAGATAGCAATCAGCCCCAGCATTTT. Its translation is CASSYRGDSNQPQHF.

The gene calls are TRBV7-9 and TRBJ1-1; D gene unclear. Germline loops: CDR1 SEHNR, CDR2 FQNEAQ (reference sequence). V gave up 5 bases and J gave up 0 bases, with 10 bases separating them. This CDR3 is 14 amino acids long. Here the CDR3 DNA reads TGTGCCAGCAGCCCAAAGAAAATGAACACTGAAGCTTTCTTT. Encoded protein: CASSPKKMNTEAFF.